The 24 T cell receptor beta chains below come from one sample, sequenced in a study of blood T cells in healthy people across ages. Alongside a J-beta primer mix, a sample-barcoded 5' primer served in a second PCR lasting about 7 to 12 cycles. MiXCR was run by TCRdb on the 5' RACE reads, yielding one entry per CDR3 protein. The sample yields about 670,000 distinct CDR3 sequences, roughly 43% seen once. The sample comprised blood. All receptors come from a man aged 80 or over in good health.

This clonotype has more than one count but fewer than ten. The J gene is TRBJ1-1, the V gene TRBV28; unclear D gene. This CDR3 contains 16 residues. The V end was cut by 2 bases, the J end by 5 bases, with 18 bases between. Per germline, CDR1 MDHEN and CDR2 SYDVKM. The CDR3 reads CASSLRPLGRRTEAFF. CDR3 coding DNA: TGTGCCAGCAGTTTACGGCCCCTTGGGCGGAGGACTGAAGCTTTCTTT.

This clonotype showed up many times. This rearrangement joins TRBV5-1 to TRBJ2-1; D not resolved. The length of the CDR3 is 11 residues. Trimming stripped 0 bases from V and 9 bases from J, with 4 bases between. The germline CDR1 and CDR2 sequences are SGHRS and YFSETQ. The DNA for the CDR3 is TGCGCCAGCAGCTTGGGCCCTGAGCAGTTCTTC. This gives the protein CASSLGPEQFF.

This clonotype was picked up a small number of times. The genes are TRBV7-3 and TRBJ1-2; perhaps TRBD1 as D (5 bases). Germline V gene data show CDR1 as SGHTA and CDR2 as FQGTGA. This CDR3 contains 14 residues. V shed 5 bases and J shed 3 bases, with 13 bases lying between them. This chain's CDR3 is CASSQGLGDYGYTF. As DNA, the CDR3 is TGTGCCAGCAGCCAGGGACTTGGGGACTATGGCTACACCTTC.

DNA of the CDR3: TGTGCCAGCAGTTTCACTCGAGACTACGAGCAGTACTTC. It yields the protein CASSFTRDYEQYF. The V call is TRBV12-3 or TRBV12-4, the J call TRBJ2-7; no definite D call. Trimming left V 3 bases short and J 3 bases short, with 9 bases between. The CDR3 covers 13 residues.

The V gene is TRBV20-1, the J gene TRBJ2-1; TRBD2 matches at 8 bases. This CDR3 comprises 15 residues. Germline CDR1 is DFQATT and CDR2 is SNEGSKA (reference sequence). J gave up 5 bases and V 3 bases, and 9 bases lay outside the gene matches. The CDR3 spells CSASLTSGAHNEQFF. The CDR3 nucleotides are TGCAGTGCTAGCCTTACTAGCGGAGCTCACAATGAGCAGTTCTTC.

To note about this clonotype: This is likely a read error, given that the CDR3 carries no conserved phenylalanine or tryptophan at its end. The CDR3 nucleotides read TGTGCCAGCAGCTCTACAGGGGGCTTAGGTACAGATACGCAGTATTTG. Protein: CASSSTGGLGTDTQYL. The rearrangement joins TRBV11-3 to TRBJ2-3; TRBD1 agrees at 9 bases. The CDR3 covers 16 residues. Germline loops: CDR1 SGHNT, CDR2 YENEEA. Trimming took 4 bases from V and 3 from J; bases not matched to a gene: 8.

J is TRBJ2-4 and V is TRBV3-1; the match to TRBD1 covers 9 bases. From germline, CDR1 is LGHDT and CDR2 YNNKEL (reference sequence). The CDR3 length is 15 residues. V shed 4 bases, J shed 8 bases, and the junction held 9 bases outside the gene matches. CDR3 DNA sequence: TGTGCCAGCAGCCCGGGACAGGGCGATGAGGACATTCAGTACTTC. Translated, it gives CASSPGQGDEDIQYF.

As for this clonotype: A read error may explain this, as a much larger clone is one base away. The J gene is TRBJ2-5, the V gene TRBV5-1; TRBD2 matches at 11 bases. With V trimmed by 9 bases and J by 1 base, 8 bases remained unmatched. The CDR3 sequence is 15 residues long. In germline, CDR1 is SGHRS, CDR2 YFSETQ. The CDR3 DNA sequence: TGCGCCAACTATAGACTAGCGGGATTCCAAGAGACCCAGTACTTC. This gives the protein CANYRLAGFQETQYF.

The chain has TRBV6-1 and TRBJ2-4; D not resolved. The DNA end is more similar to TRBJ2-7, so the J call may be wrong. CDR3 length equals 12 residues. Germline CDR1 and CDR2: MNHNS and SASEGT. The CDR3 DNA reads TGTGCCAGCAGTGATCGCTGGTACGAGCAGTACTTC. Translating gives CASSDRWYEQYF.

This sequence joins TRBV7-2 and TRBJ2-2, with no clear D. Deletions cut 1 base from V and 4 bases from J, with 16 bases between. Germline V gene sequence: CDR1 SGHTA, CDR2 FQGNSA. The CDR3 consists of 17 residues. CDR3 DNA sequence: TGTGCCAGCAGCTTAGTTCCCAGGTCGTCGATCACCGGGGAGCTGTTTTTT. Residues: CASSLVPRSSITGELFF.

This clonotype was found many times. The V gene is TRBV28, the J gene TRBJ2-5, with D uncertain. Germline CDR1 reads MDHEN; CDR2 reads SYDVKM. The CDR3 extends over 13 amino acids. The V end was cut by 4 bases, the J end by 4 bases, with 10 bases between. The CDR3, as DNA: TGTGCCAGCAGTTACCAGGCCCGAGAGACCCAGTACTTC. Its protein is CASSYQARETQYF.

This clonotype was seen many times. V and J are TRBV5-1 and TRBJ1-1; D remains unclear. This CDR3 is 12 amino acids long. CDR1 and CDR2 from the germline V gene are SGHRS and YFSETQ. Trimming removed 1 base at V and 5 bases at J, with 6 bases between. The DNA for the CDR3 is TGCGCCAGCAGCTTGCTCGAGACTGAAGCTTTCTTT. As protein: CASSLLETEAFF.

This chain joins TRBV4-3 and TRBJ2-1; perhaps TRBD1 as D (5 bases). The end of the DNA aligns better with TRBJ2-7, so the J call may be wrong. Germline assignment: CDR1 LGHNA and CDR2 YSLEER. This CDR3 has 14 amino acids. CDR3 DNA sequence: TGCGCCAGCAGCCAAGGACAGATCTACAATGAGCAGTACTTC. Translated: CASSQGQIYNEQYF.

This clonotype was observed many times. This sequence joins TRBV7-6 and TRBJ1-4; no clear D gene. The germline gives CDR1 SGHVS, CDR2 FNYEAQ. The length of the CDR3 is 15 residues. V gave up 1 base and J gave up 7 bases, with 13 bases separating them. This CDR3 reads CASSLGGGMGEKLFF. The CDR3 nucleotides read TGTGCCAGCAGCTTAGGAGGAGGGATGGGTGAAAAACTGTTTTTT.

A word on this clonotype: A much larger clonotype is one base distant, so this may be a read error. The chain is built from TRBV5-1 and TRBJ2-1; 9 bases are a match to TRBD1. Germline loops: CDR1 SGHRS, CDR2 YFSETQ. CDR3 size: 14 residues. The CDR3 region is CAGSPGTGFGEQFF. CDR3 DNA sequence: TGCGCCGGCAGCCCAGGGACAGGGTTTGGCGAGCAGTTCTTC.

Points on this clonotype: A much larger clone lies a single base off, so this may be a read error. This chain links TRBV20-1 with TRBJ2-3; TRBD1 aligns across 8 bases. J was trimmed by 2 bases and V by 6 bases; bases with no gene match: 7. The length of the CDR3 is 14 residues. Germline CDR1 reads DFQATT; CDR2 reads SNEGSKA (reference sequence). The DNA for the CDR3 is TGCAGTGCCGTCCGGGACAGGAACACAGATACGCAGTATTTT. This codes for CSAVRDRNTDTQYF.

The chain combines TRBV18 with TRBJ2-7; D perhaps matches TRBD1 (6 bases). Germline loops: CDR1 KGHSH, CDR2 LQKENI. V was shortened by 3 bases and J by 2 bases, with 11 bases between the two germline ends. This CDR3 has 14 amino acids. DNA of the CDR3: TGTGCCAGCTCACCGAGACAGGAAACCTACGAGCAGTACTTC. As protein: CASSPRQETYEQYF.

The sample holds a few counts of this clonotype. DNA for the CDR3: TGTGCCAGCAGCTTAGGCAGAATTAACTATGGCTACACCTTC. Translating it yields CASSLGRINYGYTF. This chain joins TRBV7-2 and TRBJ1-2; no definite D call. The V gene lost 1 base and the J gene lost 1 base, with 7 bases spanning the gap. CDR3 length: 14 residues. The V gene's germline CDR1 is SGHTA and CDR2 FQGNSA. Filled out from reference TRBV7-2 and TRBJ1-2, the complete variable domain reads GAGVSQSPSNKVTEKGKDVELRCDPISGHTALYWYRQSLGQGLEFLIYFQGNSAPDKSGLPSDRFSAERTGGSVSTLTIQRTQQEDSAVYLCASSLGRINYGYTFGSGTRLTVV.

This clonotype has a handful of counts. This chain links TRBV6-2 or TRBV6-3 with TRBJ2-3, with 10 bases fitting TRBD2. The length of the CDR3 is 18 residues. The germline V gene has CDR1 MNHEY and CDR2 SVGEGT. J lost 4 bases, V lost 5 bases, and 15 bases had no gene match. The chain's CDR3 is CASSHRSSGRAGSDTQYF. In DNA form, the CDR3 reads TGTGCCAGCAGTCATCGCTCGAGCGGGAGGGCAGGCTCAGATACGCAGTATTTT.

The J gene is TRBJ2-1, the V gene TRBV6-5; 7 nucleotides line up with TRBD1. Germline V gene sequence: CDR1 MNHEY, CDR2 SVGAGI. The ends lost 0 bases at V and 5 bases at J; junction bases unmatched: 7. The CDR3 spans 16 residues. The CDR3 DNA reads TGTGCCAGCAGTTACTCCCGGGACAGACAAAACAATGAGCAGTTCTTC. This sequence encodes CASSYSRDRQNNEQFF.

In its sample, this clonotype was seen once. The genes are TRBV7-8 and TRBJ2-4; TRBD2 matches 8 bases. The end of the DNA is better explained by TRBJ2-7, so the J call may be wrong. This CDR3 spans 16 amino acids. Germline V gene sequence: CDR1 SGHVS, CDR2 FQNEAQ. CDR3 sequence reads: CASGQRGSGKLYEQYF. In nucleotides, the CDR3 is TGTGCCAGCGGCCAGAGGGGTAGCGGGAAACTCTACGAGCAGTACTTC.

This clonotype was seen a few times. This chain links TRBV4-3 with TRBJ1-1; a weak D match, TRBD1 (6 bases). CDR3 length: 15 amino acids. Per the germline V gene, CDR1 is LGHNA and CDR2 is YSLEER. Trimming took off 0 bases at V and 4 bases at J, with 12 bases between the two ends. CDR3 in DNA: TGCGCCAGCAGCCAAGAGGGTAGGGGGGTCACTGAAGCTTTCTTT. Translating gives CASSQEGRGVTEAFF.

The chain uses TRBV20-1 and TRBJ1-5, with a tentative D call TRBD1 (6 bases). V was clipped by 1 base and J by 4 bases, with 14 bases between them. Per germline, CDR1 DFQATT and CDR2 SNEGSKA (reference sequence). The CDR3 runs to 15 residues. The CDR3 sequence: CSARGDRQGNQPQHF. CDR3 DNA: TGCAGTGCTAGAGGTGACAGGCAAGGTAATCAGCCCCAGCATTTT.

This clonotype was found a few times. The chain uses TRBV4-3 and TRBJ2-2, with D tentatively TRBD1 (5 bases). V gave up 3 bases and J gave up 4 bases, with 15 bases separating them. Germline V gene sequence: CDR1 LGHNA, CDR2 YSLEER. The CDR3 contains 16 residues. CDR3 sequence: CASSHLWQQGTGELFF. The DNA of the CDR3 is TGCGCCAGCAGCCACCTATGGCAGCAGGGCACCGGGGAGCTGTTTTTT.